This TCR beta chain was profiled in a study of graft-versus-host responses after intestinal transplantation. V lost 7 bases and J 9 bases, leaving 19 bases between the germline ends. CDR3 length equals 13 residues. Germline V gene sequence: CDR1 GTSNPN, CDR2 SVGIG (reference sequence). Sequenced by immunoSEQ multiplex PCR; TCRdb stores in-frame clones only, minus some. There are 45,000 to 55,000 clones in the sample; over 80% occur only once, and under 7.5% lies in the top ten. Sequences were derived from PBMCs, sampled about 120 weeks after a first intestinal transplant, on the day of a second. The sequence derives from a human patient who received an intestinal transplant, so some T cells may come from the graft donor. The V and J genes are TRBV30 and TRBJ2-1; no clear D gene. The CDR3 loop reads CASLAARFGEQFF. The CDR3 nucleotides read TGTGCCTCCCTGGCGGCTAGGTTCGGTGAGCAGTTCTTC.